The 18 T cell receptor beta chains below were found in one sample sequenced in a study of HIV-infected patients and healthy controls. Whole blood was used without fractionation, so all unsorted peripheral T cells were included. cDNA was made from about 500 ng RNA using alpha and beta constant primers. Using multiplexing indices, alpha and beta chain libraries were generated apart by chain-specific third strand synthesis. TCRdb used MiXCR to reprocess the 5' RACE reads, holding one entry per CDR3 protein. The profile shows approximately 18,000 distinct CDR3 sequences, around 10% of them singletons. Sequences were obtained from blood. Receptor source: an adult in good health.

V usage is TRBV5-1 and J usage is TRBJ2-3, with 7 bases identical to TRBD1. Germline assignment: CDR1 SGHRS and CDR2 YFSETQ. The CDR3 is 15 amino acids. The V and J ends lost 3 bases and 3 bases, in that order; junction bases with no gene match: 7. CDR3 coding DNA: TGCGCCAGCAGCTCCCGGGACAGAAGGACAGATACGCAGTATTTT. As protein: CASSSRDRRTDTQYF.

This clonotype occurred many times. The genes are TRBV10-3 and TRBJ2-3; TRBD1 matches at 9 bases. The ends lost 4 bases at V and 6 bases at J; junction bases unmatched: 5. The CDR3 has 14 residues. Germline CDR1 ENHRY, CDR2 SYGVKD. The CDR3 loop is CAISGLQGADTQYF. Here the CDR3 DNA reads TGTGCCATCAGTGGGTTACAGGGGGCGGATACGCAGTATTTT.

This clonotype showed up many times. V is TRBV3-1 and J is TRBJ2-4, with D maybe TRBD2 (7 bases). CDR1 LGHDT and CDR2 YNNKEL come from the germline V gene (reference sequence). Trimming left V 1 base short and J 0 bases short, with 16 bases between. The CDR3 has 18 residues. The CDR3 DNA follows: TGTGCCAGCAGCCAAGGCCGCGGGGGCAGCCAAGCCAAAAACATTCAGTACTTC. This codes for CASSQGRGGSQAKNIQYF.

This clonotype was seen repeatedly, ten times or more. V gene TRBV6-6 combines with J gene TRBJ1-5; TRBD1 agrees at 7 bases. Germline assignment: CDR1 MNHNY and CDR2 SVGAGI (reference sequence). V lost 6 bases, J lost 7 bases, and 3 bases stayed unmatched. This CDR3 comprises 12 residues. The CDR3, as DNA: TGTGCCAGCAGCCAGGGGGGGCAGCCCCAGCATTTT. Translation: CASSQGGQPQHF.

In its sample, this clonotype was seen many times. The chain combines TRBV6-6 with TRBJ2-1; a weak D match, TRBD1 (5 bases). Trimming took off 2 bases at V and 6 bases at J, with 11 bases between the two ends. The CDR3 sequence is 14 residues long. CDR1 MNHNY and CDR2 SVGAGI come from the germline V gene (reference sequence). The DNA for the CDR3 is TGTGCCAGCAGTTACAAGACAGAAGCCAATGAGCAGTTCTTC. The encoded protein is CASSYKTEANEQFF.

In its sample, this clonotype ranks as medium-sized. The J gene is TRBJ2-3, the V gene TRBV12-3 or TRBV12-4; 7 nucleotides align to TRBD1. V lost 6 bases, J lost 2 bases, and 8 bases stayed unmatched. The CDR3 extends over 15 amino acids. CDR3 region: CASRPWGQTTDTQYF. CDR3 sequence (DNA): TGTGCCAGCAGGCCCTGGGGACAGACCACAGATACGCAGTATTTT.

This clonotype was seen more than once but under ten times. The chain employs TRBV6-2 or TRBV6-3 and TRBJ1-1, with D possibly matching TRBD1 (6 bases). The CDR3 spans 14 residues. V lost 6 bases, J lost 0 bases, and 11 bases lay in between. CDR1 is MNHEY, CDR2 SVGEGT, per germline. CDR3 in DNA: TGTGCCAGCAGGGACAACAGGGTGAACACTGAAGCTTTCTTT. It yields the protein CASRDNRVNTEAFF.

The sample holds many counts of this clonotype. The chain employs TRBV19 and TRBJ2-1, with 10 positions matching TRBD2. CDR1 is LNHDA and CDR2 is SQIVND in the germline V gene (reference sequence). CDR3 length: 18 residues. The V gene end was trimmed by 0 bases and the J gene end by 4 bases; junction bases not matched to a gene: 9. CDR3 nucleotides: TGTGCCAGTAGTATAGAGGCGGTGCTAGCGGGAGTATACAATGAGCAGTTCTTC. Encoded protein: CASSIEAVLAGVYNEQFF.

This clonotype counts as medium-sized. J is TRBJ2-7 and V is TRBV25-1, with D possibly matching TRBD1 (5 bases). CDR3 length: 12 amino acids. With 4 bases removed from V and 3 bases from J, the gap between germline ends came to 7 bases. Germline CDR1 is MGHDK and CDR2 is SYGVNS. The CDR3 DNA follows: TGTGCCAGCAGTGGACAGAACTACGAGCAGTACTTC. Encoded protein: CASSGQNYEQYF.

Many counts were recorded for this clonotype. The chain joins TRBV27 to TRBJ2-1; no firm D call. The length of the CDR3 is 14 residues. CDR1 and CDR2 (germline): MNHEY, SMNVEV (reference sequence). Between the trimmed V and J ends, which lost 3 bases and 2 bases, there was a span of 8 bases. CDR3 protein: CASSFVGPYNEQFF. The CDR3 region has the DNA TGTGCCAGCAGTTTCGTGGGCCCCTACAATGAGCAGTTCTTC.

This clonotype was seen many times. DNA of the CDR3: TGTGCCAGCAGTATTGGGGATCTGGGGTCATTGTTATTTGGGGCCAACGTCCTGACTTTC. This gives the protein CASSIGDLGSLLFGANVLTF. This sequence joins TRBV12-3 or TRBV12-4 and TRBJ2-6; unclear D gene. The CDR3 spans 20 residues. The V and J ends lost 5 bases and 3 bases respectively, with 26 bases between them.

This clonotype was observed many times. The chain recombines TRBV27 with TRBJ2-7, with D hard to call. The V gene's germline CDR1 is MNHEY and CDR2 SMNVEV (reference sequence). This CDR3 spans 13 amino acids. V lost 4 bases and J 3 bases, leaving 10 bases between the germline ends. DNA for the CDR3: TGTGCCAGCAGTTATGTCCTGGGCTACGAGCAGTACTTC. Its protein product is CASSYVLGYEQYF.

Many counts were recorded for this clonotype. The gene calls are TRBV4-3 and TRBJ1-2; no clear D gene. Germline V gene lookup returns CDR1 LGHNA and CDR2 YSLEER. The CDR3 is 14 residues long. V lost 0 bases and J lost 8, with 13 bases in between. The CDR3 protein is CASSQDMAEVGYTF. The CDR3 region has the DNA TGCGCCAGCAGCCAAGATATGGCAGAAGTCGGCTACACCTTC.

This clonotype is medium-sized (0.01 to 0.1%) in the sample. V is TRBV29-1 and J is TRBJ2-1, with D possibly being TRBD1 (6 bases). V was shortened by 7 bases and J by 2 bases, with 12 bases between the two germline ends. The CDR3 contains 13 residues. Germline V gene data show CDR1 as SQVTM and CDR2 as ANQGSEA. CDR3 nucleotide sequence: TGCAGCGCTGCCGGGACAACCTACAATGAGCAGTTCTTC. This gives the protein CSAAGTTYNEQFF.

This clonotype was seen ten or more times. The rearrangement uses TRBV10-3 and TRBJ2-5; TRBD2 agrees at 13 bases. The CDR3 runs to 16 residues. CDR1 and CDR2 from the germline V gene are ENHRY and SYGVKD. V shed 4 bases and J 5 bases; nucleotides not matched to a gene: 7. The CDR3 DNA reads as TGTGCCATCAGTGCCGACACTAGCGGGGGGGACGAGACCCAGTACTTC. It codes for CAISADTSGGDETQYF.

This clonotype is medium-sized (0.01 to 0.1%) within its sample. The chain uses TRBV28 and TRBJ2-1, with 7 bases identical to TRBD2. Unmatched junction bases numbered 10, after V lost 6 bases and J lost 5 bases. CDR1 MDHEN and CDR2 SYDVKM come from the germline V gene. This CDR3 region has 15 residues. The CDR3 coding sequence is TGTGCCAGCAGCCCCACTAGCGCTACGAACAATGAGCAGTTCTTC. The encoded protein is CASSPTSATNNEQFF.

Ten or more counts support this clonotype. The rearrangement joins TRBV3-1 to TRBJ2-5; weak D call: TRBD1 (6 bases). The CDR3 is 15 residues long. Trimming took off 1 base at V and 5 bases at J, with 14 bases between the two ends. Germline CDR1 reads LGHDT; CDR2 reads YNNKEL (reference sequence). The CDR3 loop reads CASSQGQAKGETQYF. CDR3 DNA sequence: TGTGCCAGCAGCCAAGGACAGGCGAAAGGGGAGACCCAGTACTTC.

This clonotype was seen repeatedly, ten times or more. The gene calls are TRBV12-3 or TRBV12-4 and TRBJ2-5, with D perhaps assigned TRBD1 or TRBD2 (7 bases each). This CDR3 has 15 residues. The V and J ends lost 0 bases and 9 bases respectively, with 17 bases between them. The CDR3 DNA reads TGTGCCAGCAGTTTAGCGGGGGCAGGGGGGGTACCCCAGTACTTC. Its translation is CASSLAGAGGVPQYF.